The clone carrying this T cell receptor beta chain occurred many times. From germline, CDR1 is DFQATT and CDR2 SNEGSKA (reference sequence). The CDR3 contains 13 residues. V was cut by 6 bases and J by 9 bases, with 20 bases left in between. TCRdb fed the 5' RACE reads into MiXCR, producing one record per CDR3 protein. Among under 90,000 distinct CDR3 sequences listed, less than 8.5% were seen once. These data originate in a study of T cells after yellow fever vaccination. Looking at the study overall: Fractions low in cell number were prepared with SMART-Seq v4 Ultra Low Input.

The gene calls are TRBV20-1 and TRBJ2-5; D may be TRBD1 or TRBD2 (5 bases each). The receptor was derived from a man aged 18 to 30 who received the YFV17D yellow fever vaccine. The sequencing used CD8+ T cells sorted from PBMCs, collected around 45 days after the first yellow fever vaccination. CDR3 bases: TGCAGTGCACCACCCACCTCGGGGCGGGCCCAGTACTTC. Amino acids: CSAPPTSGRAQYF.